Each of the 27 T cell receptor beta chains below was sequenced from the same sample in a study of OX40 agonist ivuxolimab in advanced cancers. Repertoires were generated with immunoSEQ multiplex PCR, while TCRdb's copy carries only in-frame clones and drops some. Of about 59,000 clones listed, less than 95% were seen once; the top ten hold 12%. The sample was CD4+ or CD8+ T cells sorted from blood, taken in a trial of the OX40 agonist ivuxolimab. Receptor source: an adult with an advanced solid tumor such as melanoma, head and neck, liver or kidney cancer.

The chain combines TRBV7-6 with TRBJ2-1; D possibly corresponds to TRBD2 (7 bases). CDR1 is SGHVS and CDR2 is FNYEAQ in the germline V gene. The CDR3 has 14 amino acids. Trimming took 0 bases from V and 7 from J, leaving 10 bases between them. The CDR3 protein is CASSLARGGNEQFF. As DNA, the CDR3 is TGTGCCAGCAGCTTAGCGAGGGGGGGGAATGAGCAGTTCTTC. The full variable domain, rest sourced from reference TRBV7-6 and TRBJ2-1, is GAGVSQSPRYKVTKRGQDVALRCDPISGHVSLYWYRQALGQGPEFLTYFNYEAQQDKSGLPNDRFSAERPEGSISTLTIQRTEQRDSAMYRCASSLARGGNEQFFGPGTRLTVL.

This CDR3 is CASSPGLAGTSYEQYF. CDR3 DNA sequence: TGTGCCAGCAGCCCGGGACTAGCGGGGACTTCCTACGAGCAGTACTTC. The chain is built from TRBV4-2 and TRBJ2-7; 13 bases agree with TRBD2. Germline assignment: CDR1 LGHNA and CDR2 YNFKEQ. The CDR3 covers 16 residues. The V segment lost 4 bases and the J segment 1 base; nucleotides outside the gene matches: 4.

The V gene is TRBV28, the J gene TRBJ1-2; 7 bases agree with TRBD1. The CDR3 sequence is 13 residues long. In germline, CDR1 is MDHEN, CDR2 SYDVKM. After removal of 4 bases from V and 5 bases from J, the junction contained 4 bases not matched to a gene. Written as DNA, the CDR3 is TGTGCCAGCAGTTCTCGGACAGGTTATGGCTACACCTTC. It codes for CASSSRTGYGYTF.

The rearrangement uses TRBV7-6 and TRBJ2-1, with D unclear. Trimming took 1 base from V and 0 from J, leaving 7 bases between them. Germline values: CDR1 SGHVS, CDR2 FNYEAQ. The CDR3 contains 15 residues. CDR3 in amino acids: CASSLEASSYNEQFF. In DNA, the CDR3 is TGTGCCAGCAGCTTAGAAGCCAGCTCCTACAATGAGCAGTTCTTC.

The V call is TRBV28, the J call TRBJ2-7; TRBD1 agrees at 8 bases. After removal of 10 bases from V and 5 bases from J, the junction contained 10 bases not matched to a gene. Germline CDR1 MDHEN, CDR2 SYDVKM. CDR3 size: 13 residues. CDR3 DNA: TGTGCCACCGACCAGGGGGCTCTTAACGAGCAGTACTTC. It encodes CATDQGALNEQYF.

In its sample, this clone was seen a few times. The rearrangement uses TRBV15 and TRBJ1-2; a possible D gene is TRBD1 (5 bases). The CDR3 covers 13 residues. V dropped 4 bases and J dropped 2 bases, with 8 bases sitting between them. Germline lookup yields CDR1 LNHNV and CDR2 YYDKDF (reference sequence). CDR3 in DNA: TGTGCCACCAGCATTAACAGGAACTATGGCTACACCTTC. Protein: CATSINRNYGYTF.

A remark on this clone: Other DNA sequences in this specimen translate into the identical CDR3. The V call is TRBV27, the J call TRBJ2-7; D gene uncertain. Per the germline V gene, CDR1 is MNHEY and CDR2 is SMNVEV (reference sequence). V shed 3 bases and J shed 4 bases, with 7 bases lying between them. CDR3 size: 12 residues. The CDR3, as DNA: TGTGCCAGCAGTTTCCAAGGTTACGAGCAGTACTTC. Protein product: CASSFQGYEQYF.

The rearrangement links TRBV5-8 to TRBJ2-7; D uncertain. Germline loops: CDR1 SGHTS, CDR2 YDEGEE. The CDR3 is made up of 13 amino acids. Trimming took off 2 bases at V and 4 bases at J, with 10 bases between the two ends. Here the CDR3 DNA reads TGTGCCAGCAGCTTCGGATCCGAATACGAGCAGTACTTC. This gives the protein CASSFGSEYEQYF.

Turning to this clone: One junction end does not reproduce the germline sequence, and a read error may be involved. The sample contains more than one DNA sequence encoding this CDR3. The chain employs TRBV27 and TRBJ2-3, with D uncertain. Germline V gene data show CDR1 as MNHEY and CDR2 as SMNVEV (reference sequence). The CDR3 loop spans 14 amino acids. CDR3 loop: CASSFGRSTDTQYF. DNA of the CDR3: TGTGCCAGCAGCTTCGGACGGAGCACAGATACACAGTATTTT.

This chain joins TRBV4-1 and TRBJ2-1; no reliable D call. Trimming took 1 base from V and 8 from J, leaving 15 bases between them. This CDR3 is 15 amino acids long. Germline CDR1 reads MGHRA; CDR2 reads YSYEKL. The CDR3 DNA follows: TGCGCCAGCAGCCAAGGTTGGGCCGGGTCCGATGAGCAGTTCTTC. Translating gives CASSQGWAGSDEQFF.

The V and J genes are TRBV19 and TRBJ2-1; 7 bases line up with TRBD2. The CDR3 spans 14 residues. The germline V gene encodes CDR1 LNHDA and CDR2 SQIVND (reference sequence). Trimming took 7 bases from V and 6 from J; bases not matched to a gene: 9. CDR3 nucleotides: TGTGCCAGTACGGCGGGAGCAGAAACCAATGAGCAGTTCTTC. Translation gives CASTAGAETNEQFF.

This clone showed up just a few times. The rearrangement uses TRBV19 and TRBJ1-1, with 8 bases identical to TRBD1. The CDR3 is made up of 15 amino acids. Trimming removed 0 bases from V and 1 base from J; junction bases left unmatched: 1. CDR1 and CDR2 from the germline V gene are LNHDA and SQIVND (reference sequence). CDR3 amino acids: CASSIEDRGNTEAFF. CDR3 DNA sequence: TGTGCCAGTAGTATAGAAGACAGGGGGAACACTGAAGCTTTCTTT.

The chain carries TRBV19 and TRBJ2-7; D is uncertain. V gave up 6 bases and J gave up 2 bases, with 17 bases separating them. Germline-derived CDR1 and CDR2 are LNHDA and SQIVND (reference sequence). The CDR3 length is 15 residues. The CDR3 nucleotides read TGTGCCAGTAGCCAAACCTCCGATAGCCCCTACGAGCAGTACTTC. Translating gives CASSQTSDSPYEQYF. Supplemented by reference TRBV19 and TRBJ2-7, the full variable domain reads DGGITQSPKYLFRKEGQNVTLSCEQNLNHDAMYWYRQDPGQGLRLIYYSQIVNDFQKGDIAEGYSVSREKKESFPLTVTSAQKNPTAFYLCASSQTSDSPYEQYFGPGTRLTVT.

The chain couples TRBV28 to TRBJ2-7; D call uncertain. Germline CDR1 is MDHEN and CDR2 is SYDVKM. V shed 4 bases and J shed 1 base, with 8 bases lying between them. CDR3 size: 13 residues. The CDR3 nucleotides read TGTGCCAGCAGTTCGGACGAGTCCTACGAGCAGTACTTC. As protein: CASSSDESYEQYF.

The chain uses TRBV7-2 and TRBJ2-3, with 11 bases matching TRBD2. Germline trimming cut 5 bases from V and 2 bases from J; bases unmatched to any gene: 3. The germline V gene has CDR1 SGHTA and CDR2 FQGNSA. This CDR3 spans 15 amino acids. CDR3 nucleotide sequence: TGTGCCAGCAGCCAACTAGCGGGAGTCACAGATACGCAGTATTTT. This translates into CASSQLAGVTDTQYF.

The chain joins TRBV7-6 to TRBJ2-7; maybe TRBD1 (5 bases). The germline CDR1 and CDR2 sequences are SGHVS and FNYEAQ. V was shortened by 5 bases and J by 2 bases, with 13 bases between the two germline ends. The CDR3 consists of 14 residues. CDR3: CASSPRTGTYEQYF. Here the CDR3 DNA reads TGTGCCAGCAGCCCGCGAACAGGTACCTACGAGCAGTACTTC. Variable domain in full (rest from reference TRBV7-6 and TRBJ2-7): GAGVSQSPRYKVTKRGQDVALRCDPISGHVSLYWYRQALGQGPEFLTYFNYEAQQDKSGLPNDRFSAERPEGSISTLTIQRTEQRDSAMYRCASSPRTGTYEQYFGPGTRLTVT.

This clone was seen a single time. The V gene is TRBV4-2, the J gene TRBJ2-2; 8 bases map to TRBD1. The trim removed 3 bases at V and 7 bases at J, leaving 10 bases unmatched. This CDR3 contains 16 residues. The germline CDR1 and CDR2 sequences are LGHNA and YNFKEQ. The CDR3 spells CASSQGQDRANGELFF. The CDR3 coding sequence is TGTGCCAGCAGCCAGGGACAGGACAGGGCTAACGGGGAGCTGTTTTTT.

The V gene is TRBV27, the J gene TRBJ2-7, with TRBD2 matching 7 bases. The germline V gene encodes CDR1 MNHEY and CDR2 SMNVEV (reference sequence). With 0 bases clipped from V and 3 bases from J, the junction kept 8 bases outside the gene matches. There are 16 residues in the CDR3. The CDR3 nucleotides are TGTGCCAGCAGTTTATCGGTGACTAGCAGATACTACGAGCAGTACTTC. It is translated as CASSLSVTSRYYEQYF.

V gene TRBV4-2 combines with J gene TRBJ2-3; D unresolved. V gave up 2 bases and J gave up 2 bases, with 5 bases separating them. The CDR3 consists of 13 residues. Germline CDR1 LGHNA, CDR2 YNFKEQ. DNA of the CDR3: TGTGCCAGCAGCCAACTTCTCACAGATACGCAGTATTTT. The encoded protein is CASSQLLTDTQYF.

The V and J genes are TRBV9 and TRBJ1-6; D call uncertain. The V and J ends lost 7 bases and 9 bases respectively, with 20 bases between them. This CDR3 comprises 15 residues. Germline CDR1 is SGDLS and CDR2 is YYNGEE. The DNA for the CDR3 is TGTGCCAGCCAGGAATCTTTGGGTTTGCTTTCACCCCTCCACTTT. Encoded protein: CASQESLGLLSPLHF.

The V call is TRBV9, the J call TRBJ1-1, with a possible D match to TRBD1 (6 bases). Germline values: CDR1 SGDLS, CDR2 YYNGEE. Trimming took off 2 bases at V and 5 bases at J, with 16 bases between the two ends. This CDR3 region has 15 residues. The CDR3 sequence: CASSVLKGGWTEAFF. DNA for the CDR3: TGTGCCAGCAGCGTCCTAAAAGGGGGATGGACTGAAGCTTTCTTT.

The gene calls are TRBV9 and TRBJ1-1, with D perhaps TRBD1 (5 bases). The CDR3 runs 15 residues. Looked up from germline, CDR1 is SGDLS and CDR2 is YYNGEE. Trimming pared 3 bases from V and 5 bases from J, leaving 17 bases between. The CDR3 bases are TGTGCCAGCAGCGCATTTCATAAGGGGCGGACTGAAGCTTTCTTT. Translation: CASSAFHKGRTEAFF.

This rearrangement joins TRBV7-9 to TRBJ1-2, with 10 bases that match TRBD1. The CDR3 is 14 residues long. Germline CDR1 reads SEHNR; CDR2 reads FQNEAQ (reference sequence). The V segment lost 3 bases and the J segment 8 bases; nucleotides outside the gene matches: 6. The CDR3 nucleotides read TGTGCCAGCAGCTTGACAGGGGGCGGTTTGGGCTACACCTTC. Its protein product is CASSLTGGGLGYTF. Looking up the rest from reference TRBV7-9 and TRBJ1-2 gives the full variable domain: DTGVSQNPRHKITKRGQNVTFRCDPISEHNRLYWYRQTLGQGPEFLTYFQNEAQLEKSRLLSDRFSAERPKGSFSTLEIQRTEQGDSAMYLCASSLTGGGLGYTFGSGTRLTVV.

The chain links TRBV7-9 to TRBJ2-7, with a tentative D call TRBD2 (6 bases). The CDR3 length is 13 residues. Trimming took 4 bases from V and 3 from J, leaving 10 bases between them. Germline CDR1 is SEHNR and CDR2 is FQNEAQ (reference sequence). The CDR3 DNA follows: TGTGCCAGCAGCTCCCGGGAGAACTACGAGCAGTACTTC. Translated, it gives CASSSRENYEQYF.

The rearrangement uses TRBV6-5 and TRBJ2-2; no clear D gene. This CDR3 is 13 amino acids long. Germline values: CDR1 MNHEY, CDR2 SVGAGI. V was clipped by 5 bases and J by 5 bases, with 9 bases between them. CDR3 protein: CASSQDRTGELFF. Here the CDR3 DNA reads TGTGCCAGCAGTCAAGACCGAACCGGGGAGCTGTTTTTT.

The chain uses TRBV29-1 and TRBJ2-1, with unresolved D. CDR1 and CDR2 (germline): SQVTM, ANQGSEA. The CDR3 is 10 residues long. The V end lost 4 bases, the J end lost 10 bases, and 8 bases lay between the germline ends. This chain's CDR3 is CSVALGEQFF. The CDR3 nucleotides read TGCAGCGTTGCTCTGGGGGAGCAGTTCTTC.

V gene TRBV27 combines with J gene TRBJ1-5; 12 bases match TRBD1. V gave up 5 bases and J gave up 5 bases; unmatched junction bases: 4. CDR1 is MNHEY and CDR2 is SMNVEV in the germline V gene (reference sequence). The CDR3 has 15 residues. This CDR3 reads CASSTGTGGDQPQHF. Here the CDR3 DNA reads TGTGCCAGCAGTACCGGGACAGGGGGCGATCAGCCCCAGCATTTT.